Below, 19 T cell receptor beta chains from the same sample are listed, as sequenced in a study of cytomegalovirus exposure and HLA in healthy donors. PCR was performed using 60 Vbeta and 13 Jbeta primers. Profiled with immunoSEQ multiplex PCR; TCRdb holds only in-frame clones, not every one. The profile shows 200,000 to 250,000 clones, 65% to 80% of them singletons. The material sequenced was PBMCs. The receptors were gathered from a man aged 45 to 65 in good health and CMV-seronegative.

V and J are TRBV11-1 and TRBJ2-7; 7 nucleotides line up with TRBD2. Germline values: CDR1 SGHAT, CDR2 FQDESV (reference sequence). V was pared by 3 bases and J by 4 bases, with 6 bases of the junction left unmatched. The CDR3 has 14 amino acids. The CDR3 region has the DNA TGTGCCAGCAGCTTTCGGGACTACTCTTACGAGCAGTACTTC. Its protein product is CASSFRDYSYEQYF.

This sequence joins TRBV2 and TRBJ1-1; 8 bases agree with TRBD1. Germline CDR1 and CDR2: SNHLY and FYNNEI. This CDR3 has 13 residues. V lost 6 bases, J lost 2 bases, and 2 bases stayed unmatched. The CDR3 DNA follows: TGTGCCAGCAGGGGACAGGCTAACACTGAAGCTTTCTTT. Protein sequence: CASRGQANTEAFF. Variable domain in full (rest from reference TRBV2 and TRBJ1-1): EPEVTQTPSHQVTQMGQEVILRCVPISNHLYFYWYRQILGQKVEFLVSFYNNEISEKSEIFDDQFSVERPDGSNFTLKIRSTKLEDSAMYFCASRGQANTEAFFGQGTRLTVV.

This chain connects TRBV4-2 to TRBJ2-3; D remains unclear. Trimming took off 2 bases at V and 1 base at J, with 16 bases between the two ends. The CDR3 is made up of 17 amino acids. From germline, CDR1 is LGHNA and CDR2 YNFKEQ. Here the CDR3 reads CASSQSTTRSRTDTQYF. As DNA, the CDR3 is TGTGCCAGCAGCCAATCCACTACTCGGAGCCGCACAGATACGCAGTATTTT.

The chain couples TRBV27 to TRBJ1-1; 7 nucleotides agree with TRBD1. The germline V gene encodes CDR1 MNHEY and CDR2 SMNVEV (reference sequence). The CDR3 totals 14 residues. The J segment lost 4 bases and the V segment lost 6 bases, leaving 8 bases of the junction unmatched. CDR3 in amino acids: CASRQTGLGTEAFF. The CDR3 DNA reads TGTGCCAGCAGACAGACAGGGTTGGGCACTGAAGCTTTCTTT.

This clone was picked up one time. This chain connects TRBV27 to TRBJ2-6, with D possibly TRBD2 on 6 matching bases. This CDR3 has 16 amino acids. The germline CDR1 and CDR2 sequences are MNHEY and SMNVEV (reference sequence). V was clipped by 6 bases and J by 4 bases, with 16 bases between them. The CDR3 is CASSSTSGAGANVLTF. As DNA, the CDR3 is TGTGCCAGCAGCTCAACCTCGGGAGCCGGGGCCAACGTCCTGACTTTC.

The gene calls are TRBV28 and TRBJ2-1; 7 nucleotides match TRBD2. J lost 6 bases, V lost 6 bases, and 11 bases had no gene match. Germline V gene sequence: CDR1 MDHEN, CDR2 SYDVKM. The CDR3 is 15 residues long. CDR3 in DNA: TGTGCCAGCAGGGCGGGGGATTCGGGAGCCAATGAGCAGTTCTTC. The encoded protein is CASRAGDSGANEQFF.

This clone has just a few counts. The chain combines TRBV25-1 with TRBJ1-1; D is unresolved. Per the germline V gene, CDR1 is MGHDK and CDR2 is SYGVNS. V was shortened by 8 bases and J by 0 bases, with 10 bases between the two germline ends. CDR3 length: 13 residues. The CDR3 spells CASFDDLNTEAFF. In DNA, the CDR3 is TGTGCCAGCTTTGACGACTTGAACACTGAAGCTTTCTTT.

This chain uses TRBV19 with TRBJ2-7; TRBD2 might be the D (6 bases). The V gene lost 8 bases and the J gene lost 0 bases, with 14 bases spanning the gap. The germline V gene has CDR1 LNHDA and CDR2 SQIVND (reference sequence). The CDR3 extends over 14 amino acids. CDR3 loop: CASSGVSGSYEQYF. The CDR3 DNA is TGTGCCAGTTCGGGGGTTAGCGGCTCCTACGAGCAGTACTTC.

The chain links TRBV6-5 to TRBJ2-6; D unclear. There are 14 residues in the CDR3. Germline CDR1 and CDR2: MNHEY and SVGAGI. The ends were cut back, 8 bases at V and 9 bases at J, with 17 bases in the middle. The CDR3 sequence is CASRSSGAGNVLTF. The CDR3 nucleotides read TGTGCCAGCCGAAGCTCGGGTGCTGGCAACGTCCTGACTTTC.

The V and J genes are TRBV27 and TRBJ1-5, with 11 nucleotides matching TRBD1. CDR1 and CDR2 (germline): MNHEY, SMNVEV (reference sequence). With V trimmed by 6 bases and J by 7 bases, 8 bases remained unmatched. The CDR3 runs 15 residues. In DNA, the CDR3 is TGTGCCAGCAGCCACGGACAGGGGGCAGGCCAGCCCCAGCATTTT. It codes for CASSHGQGAGQPQHF.

The chain joins TRBV7-9 to TRBJ2-3; no reliable D call. The ends were cut back, 5 bases at V and 6 bases at J, with 12 bases in the middle. The germline V gene encodes CDR1 SEHNR and CDR2 FQNEAQ (reference sequence). The length of the CDR3 is 13 residues. The CDR3 DNA is TGTGCCAGCAGCCCCCCCCAAGCCGATACGCAGTATTTT. Its translation: CASSPPQADTQYF.

The genes are TRBV27 and TRBJ1-1, with D possibly matching TRBD1 (6 bases). Germline assignment: CDR1 MNHEY and CDR2 SMNVEV (reference sequence). Trimming pared 5 bases from V and 2 bases from J, leaving 18 bases between. The CDR3 totals 16 residues. The CDR3 sequence: CASSPSDRSPNTEAFF. The CDR3 DNA sequence: TGTGCCAGCAGTCCATCAGACAGGAGTCCTAACACTGAAGCTTTCTTT.

The chain uses TRBV5-5 and TRBJ1-1; D not certain. The V gene lost 0 bases and the J gene lost 4 bases, with 10 bases spanning the gap. CDR1 is SGHKS, CDR2 YYEKEE, per germline (reference sequence). This CDR3 has 14 amino acids. Written as DNA, the CDR3 is TGTGCCAGCAGCTTGGAATCTATGCCCACTGAAGCTTTCTTT. Amino acids: CASSLESMPTEAFF.

This chain connects TRBV28 to TRBJ1-3; a possible D gene is TRBD1 (6 bases). The CDR3 spans 14 residues. Germline CDR1 MDHEN, CDR2 SYDVKM. V was clipped by 8 bases and J by 1 base, with 12 bases between them. DNA for the CDR3: TGTGCCAGCTTTGACACAGGGTCTGGAAACACCATATATTTT. Protein: CASFDTGSGNTIYF.

This clone was observed once. This rearrangement joins TRBV28 to TRBJ2-5, with 8 bases aligning to TRBD1. The CDR3 extends over 15 amino acids. Per germline, CDR1 MDHEN and CDR2 SYDVKM. V shed 3 bases, J shed 5 bases, and the junction held 8 bases outside the gene matches. CDR3 sequence reads: CASSFRTGTQETQYF. For the CDR3, the DNA is TGTGCCAGCAGTTTCCGGACAGGGACACAGGAGACCCAGTACTTC.

The chain combines TRBV5-5 with TRBJ2-1; 7 nucleotides match TRBD2. CDR3 size: 14 residues. With 3 bases clipped from V and 5 bases from J, the junction kept 5 bases outside the gene matches. In germline, CDR1 is SGHKS, CDR2 YYEKEE (reference sequence). The CDR3 is CASSSRDYHNEQFF. The DNA of the CDR3 is TGTGCCAGCAGCTCACGGGACTACCACAATGAGCAGTTCTTC.

The gene calls are TRBV6-5 and TRBJ2-7, with no clear D. Trimming stripped 0 bases from V and 1 base from J, with 13 bases between. In germline, CDR1 is MNHEY, CDR2 SVGAGI. This CDR3 has 16 residues. The CDR3 nucleotides are TGTGCCAGCAGTTACTCGTCAACTCTGAGGTCCTACGAGCAGTACTTC. Protein sequence: CASSYSSTLRSYEQYF.

The rearrangement joins TRBV7-9 to TRBJ2-1, with 8 positions matching TRBD1. This CDR3 has 15 amino acids. Germline assignment: CDR1 SEHNR and CDR2 FQNEAQ (reference sequence). V shed 5 bases, J shed 4 bases, and the junction held 7 bases outside the gene matches. CDR3 loop: CASSAWTGRYNEQFF. The CDR3 DNA reads TGTGCCAGCAGCGCTTGGACAGGGAGATACAATGAGCAGTTCTTC.

In its sample, this clone was seen once. The genes are TRBV7-9 and TRBJ2-1; 10 nucleotides match TRBD2. Trimming cost V 5 bases and J 0 bases; bases outside gene matches: 7. The CDR3 is 17 amino acids. Looked up from germline, CDR1 is SEHNR and CDR2 is FQNEAQ (reference sequence). CDR3 protein: CASSMRTSGYSYNEQFF. CDR3 DNA sequence: TGTGCCAGCAGCATGCGGACTAGCGGCTACTCCTACAATGAGCAGTTCTTC.